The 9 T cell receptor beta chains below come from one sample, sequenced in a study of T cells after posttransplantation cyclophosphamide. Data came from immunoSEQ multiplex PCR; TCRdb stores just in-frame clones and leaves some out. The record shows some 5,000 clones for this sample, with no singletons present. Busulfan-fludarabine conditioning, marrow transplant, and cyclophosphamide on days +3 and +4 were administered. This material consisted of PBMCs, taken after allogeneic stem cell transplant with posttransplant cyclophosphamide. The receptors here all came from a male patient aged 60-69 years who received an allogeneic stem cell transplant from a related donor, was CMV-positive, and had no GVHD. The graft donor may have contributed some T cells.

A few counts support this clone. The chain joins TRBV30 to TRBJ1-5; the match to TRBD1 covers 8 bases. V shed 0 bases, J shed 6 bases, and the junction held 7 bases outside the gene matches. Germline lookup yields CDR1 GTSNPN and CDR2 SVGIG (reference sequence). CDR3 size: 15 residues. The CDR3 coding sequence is TGTGCCTGGAGTGTGGGGCAGGGGGCTGGTCAGCCCCAGCATTTT. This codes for CAWSVGQGAGQPQHF.

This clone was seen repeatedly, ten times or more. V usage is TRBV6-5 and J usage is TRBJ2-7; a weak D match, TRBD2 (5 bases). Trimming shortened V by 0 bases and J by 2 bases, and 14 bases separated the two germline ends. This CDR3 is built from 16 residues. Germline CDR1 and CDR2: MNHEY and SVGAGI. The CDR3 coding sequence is TGTGCCAGCAGTTACTCGACTTTCGGGAATACCTACGAGCAGTACTTC. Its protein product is CASSYSTFGNTYEQYF.

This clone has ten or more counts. CDR3 sequence (DNA): TGTGCCAGTACCCCGTTACTAGCCAAAAACATTCAGTACTTC. Its protein product is CASTPLLAKNIQYF. The chain combines TRBV19 with TRBJ2-4; D remains ambiguous. Germline CDR1 reads LNHDA; CDR2 reads SQIVND (reference sequence). The CDR3 has 14 amino acids. Trimming shortened V by 7 bases and J by 0 bases, and 10 bases separated the two germline ends.

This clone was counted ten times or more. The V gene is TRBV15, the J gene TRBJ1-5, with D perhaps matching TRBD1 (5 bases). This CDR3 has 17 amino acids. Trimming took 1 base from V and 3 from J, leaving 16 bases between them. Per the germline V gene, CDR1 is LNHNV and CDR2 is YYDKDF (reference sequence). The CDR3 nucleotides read TGTGCCACCAGCAGAGGAGGCACCGGGGGATCCAATCAGCCCCAGCATTTT. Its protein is CATSRGGTGGSNQPQHF.

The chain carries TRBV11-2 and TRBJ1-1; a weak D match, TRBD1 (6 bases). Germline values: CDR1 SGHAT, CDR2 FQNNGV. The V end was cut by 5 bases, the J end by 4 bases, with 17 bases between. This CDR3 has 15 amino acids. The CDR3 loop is CASSPPRGYGTEAFF. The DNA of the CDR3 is TGTGCCAGCAGCCCCCCTAGGGGGTACGGCACTGAAGCTTTCTTT.

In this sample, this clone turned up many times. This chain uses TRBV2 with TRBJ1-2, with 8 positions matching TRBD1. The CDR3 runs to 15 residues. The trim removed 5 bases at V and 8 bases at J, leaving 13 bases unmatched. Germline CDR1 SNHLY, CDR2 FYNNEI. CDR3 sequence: CASSLGAGGWRGYTF. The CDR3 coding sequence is TGTGCCAGCAGTCTTGGGGCAGGGGGCTGGAGGGGCTACACCTTC.

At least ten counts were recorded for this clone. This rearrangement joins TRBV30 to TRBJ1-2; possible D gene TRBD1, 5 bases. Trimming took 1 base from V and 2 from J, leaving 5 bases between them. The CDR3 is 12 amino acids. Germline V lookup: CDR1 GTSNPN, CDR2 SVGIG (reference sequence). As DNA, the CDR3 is TGTGCCTGGAGTGACAGGAACTATGGCTACACCTTC. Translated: CAWSDRNYGYTF.

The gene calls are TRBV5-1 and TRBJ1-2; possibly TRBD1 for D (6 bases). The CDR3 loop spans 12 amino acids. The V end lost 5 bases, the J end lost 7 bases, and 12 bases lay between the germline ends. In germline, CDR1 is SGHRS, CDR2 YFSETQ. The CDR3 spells CASSGGASGYTF. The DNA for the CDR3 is TGCGCCAGCAGTGGGGGGGCGTCTGGCTACACCTTC.

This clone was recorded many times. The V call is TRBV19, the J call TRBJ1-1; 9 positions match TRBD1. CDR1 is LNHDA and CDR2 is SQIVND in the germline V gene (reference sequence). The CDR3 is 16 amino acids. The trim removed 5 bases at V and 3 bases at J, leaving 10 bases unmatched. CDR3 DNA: TGTGCCAGTAGTCCTGAAAGCGGGACAGGGCACACTGAAGCTTTCTTT. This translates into CASSPESGTGHTEAFF.